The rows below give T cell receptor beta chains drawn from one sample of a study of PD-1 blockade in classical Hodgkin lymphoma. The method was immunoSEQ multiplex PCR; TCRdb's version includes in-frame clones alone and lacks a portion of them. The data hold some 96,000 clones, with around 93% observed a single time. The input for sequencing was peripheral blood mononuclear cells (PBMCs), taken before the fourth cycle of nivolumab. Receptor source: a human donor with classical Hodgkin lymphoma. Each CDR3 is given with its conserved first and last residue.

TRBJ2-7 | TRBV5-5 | CASSSEGYEQYF
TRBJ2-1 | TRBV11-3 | CASSLAPGRNPYNEQFF
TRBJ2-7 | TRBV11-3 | CASSAGLAGSYEQYF
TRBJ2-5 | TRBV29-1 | CSGGGVETQYF
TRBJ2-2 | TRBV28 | CASSLWASGNTGELFF
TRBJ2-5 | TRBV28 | CASSLDRRQETQYF
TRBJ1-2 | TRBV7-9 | CASGDYGYTF
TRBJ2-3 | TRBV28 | CASSRPRGLTDTQYF
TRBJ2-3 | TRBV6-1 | CASSWSSTDTQYF
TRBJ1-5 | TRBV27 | CASSSASRNQPQHF
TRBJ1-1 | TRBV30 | CAWSAGGPEAFF
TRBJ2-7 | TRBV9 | CASSVAPQSSYEQYF
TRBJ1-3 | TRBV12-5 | CASGLERDNSFSGNTIYF
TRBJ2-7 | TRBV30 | CAYQWTAYEQYF
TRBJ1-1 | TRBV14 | CASSQSVGAPQAFF
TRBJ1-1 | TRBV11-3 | CASSFAGTGVPNTEAFF
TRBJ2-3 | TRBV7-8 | CASSPTEAGDTQYF
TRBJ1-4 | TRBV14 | CASSLISGGPHEKLFF
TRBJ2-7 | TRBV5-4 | CASSMDRASYEQYF
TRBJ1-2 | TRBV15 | CATSRDLATSTNYGYTF
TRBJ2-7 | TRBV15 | CATSRDPAGDYEQYF
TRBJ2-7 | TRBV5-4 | CASSPLASWLSSGNEQYF
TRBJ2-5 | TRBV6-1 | CASSEAGQAETQYF
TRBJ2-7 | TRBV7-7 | CASSLAVGSHEQYF
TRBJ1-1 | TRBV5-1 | CASSFRDRGNTEAFF
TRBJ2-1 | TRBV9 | CASSARQGFPAQFF
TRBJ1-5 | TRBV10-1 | CASSEARGRNQPQHF
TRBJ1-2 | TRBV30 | CAWSVRAIYGYTF